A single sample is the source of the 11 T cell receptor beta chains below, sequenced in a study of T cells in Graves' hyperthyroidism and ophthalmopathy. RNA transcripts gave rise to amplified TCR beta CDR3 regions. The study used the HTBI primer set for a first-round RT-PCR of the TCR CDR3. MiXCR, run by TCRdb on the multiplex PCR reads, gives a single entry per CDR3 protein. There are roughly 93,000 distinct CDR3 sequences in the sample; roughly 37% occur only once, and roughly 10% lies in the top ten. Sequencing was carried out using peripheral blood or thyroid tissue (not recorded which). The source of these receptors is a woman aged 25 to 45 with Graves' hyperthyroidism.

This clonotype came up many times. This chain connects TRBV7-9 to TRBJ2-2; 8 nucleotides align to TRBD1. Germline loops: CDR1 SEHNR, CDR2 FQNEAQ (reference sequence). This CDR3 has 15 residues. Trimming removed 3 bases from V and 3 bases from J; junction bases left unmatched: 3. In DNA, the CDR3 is TGTGCCAGCAGCTTGTCAGGGGGCGACACCGGGGAGCTGTTTTTT. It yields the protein CASSLSGGDTGELFF.

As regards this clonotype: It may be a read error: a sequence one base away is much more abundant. In DNA form, the CDR3 reads TGTGCCAGCAGTTACTCTCTAGCCTCGCTACCCTACGAGCGGTACTTC. Its translation is CASSYSLASLPYERYF. The chain joins TRBV6-6 to TRBJ2-7, with D possibly matching TRBD2 (5 bases). The CDR3 consists of 16 residues. Germline CDR1 reads MNHNY; CDR2 reads SVGAGI (reference sequence).

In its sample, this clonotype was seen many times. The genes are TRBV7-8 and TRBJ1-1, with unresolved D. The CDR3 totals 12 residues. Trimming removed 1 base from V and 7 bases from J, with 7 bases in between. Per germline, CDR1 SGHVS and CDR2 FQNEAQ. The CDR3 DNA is TGTGCCAGCAGCTTAGAGCTAGTTGAAGCTTTCTTT. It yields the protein CASSLELVEAFF.

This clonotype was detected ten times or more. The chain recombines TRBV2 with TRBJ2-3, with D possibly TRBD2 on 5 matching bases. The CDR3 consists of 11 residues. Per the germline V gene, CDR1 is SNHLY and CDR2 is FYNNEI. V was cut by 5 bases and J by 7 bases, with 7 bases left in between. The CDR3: CASSSGYTQYF. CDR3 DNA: TGTGCCAGCAGTAGCGGTTATACGCAGTATTTT.

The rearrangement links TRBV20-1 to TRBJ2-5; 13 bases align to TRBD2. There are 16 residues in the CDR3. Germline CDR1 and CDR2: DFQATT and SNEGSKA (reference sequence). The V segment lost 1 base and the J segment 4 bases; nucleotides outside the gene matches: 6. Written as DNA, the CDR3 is TGCAGTGCTAGAGCACTAGCGGGAGGGCCGGTAGAGACCCAGTACTTC. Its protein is CSARALAGGPVETQYF.

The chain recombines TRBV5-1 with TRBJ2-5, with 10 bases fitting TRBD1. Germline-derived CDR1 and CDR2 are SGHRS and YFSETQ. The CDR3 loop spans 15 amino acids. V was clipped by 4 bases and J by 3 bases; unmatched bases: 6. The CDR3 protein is CASSLFGTGEETQYF. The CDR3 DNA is TGCGCCAGCAGCCTATTCGGGACAGGGGAAGAGACCCAGTACTTC.

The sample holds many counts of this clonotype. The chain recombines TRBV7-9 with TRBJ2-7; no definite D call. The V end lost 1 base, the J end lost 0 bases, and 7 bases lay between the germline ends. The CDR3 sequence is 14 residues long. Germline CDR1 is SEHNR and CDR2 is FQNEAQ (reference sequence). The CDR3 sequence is CASSLDSISYEQYF. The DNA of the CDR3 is TGTGCCAGCAGCTTAGACAGCATCTCCTACGAGCAGTACTTC.

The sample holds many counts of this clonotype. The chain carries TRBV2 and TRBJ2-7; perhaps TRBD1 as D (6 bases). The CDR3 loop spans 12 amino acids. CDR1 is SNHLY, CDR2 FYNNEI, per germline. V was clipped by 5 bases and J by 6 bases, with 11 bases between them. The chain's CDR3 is CASSPQGPEQYF. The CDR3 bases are TGTGCCAGCAGTCCACAGGGTCCCGAGCAGTACTTC.

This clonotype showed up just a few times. The CDR3 DNA reads as TGTGCCAGCAGTTTGGGCTTTTTTGAGGAACTACCTAGCGGGCAAGAGACCCAGTACTTC. Protein: CASSLGFFEELPSGQETQYF. The genes are TRBV28 and TRBJ2-5; the match to TRBD2 covers 8 bases. Losses at the gene ends were 3 bases for V and 2 bases for J; bases not matched to a gene: 20. Germline lookup yields CDR1 MDHEN and CDR2 SYDVKM. This CDR3 is built from 20 residues.

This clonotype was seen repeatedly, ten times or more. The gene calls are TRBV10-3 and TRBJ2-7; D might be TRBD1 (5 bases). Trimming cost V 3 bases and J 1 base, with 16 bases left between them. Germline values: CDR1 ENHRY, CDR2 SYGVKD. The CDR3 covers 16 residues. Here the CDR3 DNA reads TGTGCCATCAGTGACCCCCCGGCAGGGTCGTCCTACGAGCAGTACTTC. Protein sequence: CAISDPPAGSSYEQYF.

The CDR3 coding sequence is TGTGCCAGCAGCTCTGGACTAGCGGGCCAAGAGACCCAGTACTTC. Translation: CASSSGLAGQETQYF. The genes are TRBV5-6 and TRBJ2-5, with 11 bases matching TRBD2. CDR1 and CDR2 from the germline V gene are SGHDT and YYEEEE. This CDR3 has 15 amino acids. J was trimmed by 1 base and V by 3 bases; bases with no gene match: 2.